This T cell receptor (beta chain) is drawn from a study of blood T cell repertoires in COVID-19. Study overall: The United States, Italy and Spain provided the acute and convalescent COVID-19 samples. Sample material is recorded as cDNA or gDNA derived from T cells, B-cell-depleted T cells, or PBMCs.

Trimming took off 4 bases at V and 7 bases at J, with 8 bases between the two ends. This CDR3 spans 10 amino acids. Germline assignment: CDR1 DFQATT and CDR2 SNEGSKA (reference sequence). Recruits, aged roughly 18 to 95 years, lived in around 24 US areas. The authors' processing: Using reference gene primer amplification, nucleated cell counts were estimated. TCRdb keeps only in-frame clones here, not all; method: immunoSEQ multiplex PCR. The DNA gave D and trimming, while V, J and clone size come from that table. Seen here are more than 250,000 clones, around 88% observed once, and the top ten hold approximately 6%.

The source of this sequence is a woman aged 40-49 years who had recovered from COVID-19. Sequencing input: PBMCs or T cells enriched from blood (not recorded which). V usage is TRBV20-1 and J usage is TRBJ2-7; D not certain. The CDR3: CSAIRQEQYF. DNA for the CDR3: TGCAGTGCTATACGACAAGAGCAGTACTTC.